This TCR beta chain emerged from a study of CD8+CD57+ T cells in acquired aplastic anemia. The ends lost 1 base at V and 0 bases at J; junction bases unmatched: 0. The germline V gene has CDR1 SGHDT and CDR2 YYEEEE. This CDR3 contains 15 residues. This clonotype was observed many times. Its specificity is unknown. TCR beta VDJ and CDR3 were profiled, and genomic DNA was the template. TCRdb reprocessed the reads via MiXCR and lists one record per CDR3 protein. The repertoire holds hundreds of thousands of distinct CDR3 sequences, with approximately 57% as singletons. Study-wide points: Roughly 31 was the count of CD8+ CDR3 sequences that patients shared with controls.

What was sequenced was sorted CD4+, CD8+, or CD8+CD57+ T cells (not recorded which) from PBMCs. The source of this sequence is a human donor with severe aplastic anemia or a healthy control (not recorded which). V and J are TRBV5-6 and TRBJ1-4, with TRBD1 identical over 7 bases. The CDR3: CASSLTGATNEKLFF. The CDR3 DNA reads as TGTGCCAGCAGCTTGACAGGGGCAACTAATGAAAAACTGTTTTTT.